The rows below give T cell receptor beta chains drawn from one sample of a study of blood T cell repertoires in COVID-19. The repertoire was sequenced with immunoSEQ multiplex PCR; TCRdb's copy has only in-frame clones and lacks some. The table lists roughly 200,000 clones, 65% to 85% of them singletons. What was sequenced was peripheral blood. These receptors were obtained from a woman aged 40 to 50 with COVID-19, enrolled during active disease. Both conserved end residues are part of each CDR3. The order of the fields is CDR3 DNA, CDR3 protein, D gene, clone size, V gene, J gene. D genes are given only for firm matches. A row's size may be missing; if present it is once, few, many or a size class.

TGTGCCAGCAGCGGGCCACAACAGGAGAATGAAAAACTGTTTTTT	CASSGPQQENEKLFF	-	-	TRBV5-4	TRBJ1-4
TGTGCCAGCAGCACAAGGACAGTGAACACTGAAGCTTTCTTT	CASSTRTVNTEAFF	-	-	TRBV11-2	TRBJ1-1
TGTGCCAGCAGTCCGACACGGTTTCGTTCTGGAAACACCATATATTTT	CASSPTRFRSGNTIYF	-	-	TRBV27	TRBJ1-3
TGTGCCAGCAGCTTAGCGATGGGGGAGGGCCGCGAGCAGTACTTC	CASSLAMGEGREQYF	TRBD2	few	TRBV7-9	TRBJ2-7
TGTGCCAGCAGGATTAACTACAGGGGGACGAGGGGCTACACCTTC	CASRINYRGTRGYTF	TRBD1	-	TRBV6-5	TRBJ1-2
TGTGCCAGCAGTTTGTCAGCCAGGGCGCAAAGCGAGCAGTACTTC	CASSLSARAQSEQYF	-	-	TRBV28	TRBJ2-7
TGTGCCAGCAGCTTAGGGAGGGGAGTAGCCAAAAACATTCAGTACTTC	CASSLGRGVAKNIQYF	-	-	TRBV11-3	TRBJ2-4
TGTGCCAGCAGCCGCCTTTGGGGAGGGAAGGCAGAGACCCAGTACTTC	CASSRLWGGKAETQYF	TRBD2	-	TRBV7-2	TRBJ2-5
TGCGCCAGCAGCCCTGACAGGGACAACTACAATGAGCAGTTCTTC	CASSPDRDNYNEQFF	TRBD1	once	TRBV10-1	TRBJ2-1
TGTGCCAGCAGCTCCCGGGTCTCCGGGGAGCTGTTTTTT	CASSSRVSGELFF	-	-	TRBV9	TRBJ2-2
TGTGCCAGCAGCCAAAAGCTGGCTAGCCCCCACGAGCAGTACTTC	CASSQKLASPHEQYF	-	-	TRBV3-1/TRBV3-2	TRBJ2-7
TGTGCCAGCAGCTTTGAGACCGGGGAGCTGTTTTTT	CASSFETGELFF	-	-	TRBV11-3	TRBJ2-2
TGTGCCAGCAGTGAAGCGCGGGGGGCGCTCAATCAGCCCCAGCATTTT	CASSEARGALNQPQHF	-	-	TRBV6-1	TRBJ1-5
TGCGCCAGCAGCTTGCCCGGGGGGGCGGGGAACACTGAAGCTTTCTTT	CASSLPGGAGNTEAFF	-	-	TRBV4-1	TRBJ1-1
TGTGCCAGCAGCTTATTGCAGACTTCCTACGAGCAGTACTTC	CASSLLQTSYEQYF	-	-	TRBV7-9	TRBJ2-7
TGTGCCAGCAGGGACGGGTTGACAGCGCTTAACACTGAAGCTTTCTTT	CASRDGLTALNTEAFF	-	once	TRBV5-6	TRBJ1-1
TGTGCCAGCAGTTACTCGGAGCGCTACACCTTC	CASSYSERYTF	-	-	TRBV6-5	TRBJ1-2
TGTGCCAGCAGCGGACAGGGTCCCTACGAGCAGTACTTC	CASSGQGPYEQYF	TRBD1	-	TRBV6-5	TRBJ2-7
TGTGCCAGCAGCCCCCATGAGACCCAGTACTTC	CASSPHETQYF	-	-	TRBV7-2	TRBJ2-5
TGTGCCAGCAGCTCCGGGACAGGGCCCAGGGAGACCCAGTACTTC	CASSSGTGPRETQYF	TRBD1	-	TRBV7-9	TRBJ2-5
TGTGCCACCAGTCGCCTAGCGGGAGCCGAAGGGAGCAATGAGCAGTTCTTC	CATSRLAGAEGSNEQFF	TRBD2	-	TRBV24-1	TRBJ2-1
TGTGCCAGCAGCTTCTCAGGAACATTTAATGAAAAACTGTTTTTT	CASSFSGTFNEKLFF	-	-	TRBV7-9	TRBJ1-4
TGTGCCAGCAGTTTCTACCAGGAGAGGGCCTTTGCGTATGGCTACACCTTC	CASSFYQERAFAYGYTF	-	-	TRBV3-1/TRBV3-2	TRBJ1-2
TGCAGCGCCGTGCACAGAAATATCTCCTACGAGCAGTACTTC	CSAVHRNISYEQYF	-	-	TRBV29-1	TRBJ2-7
TGTGCCAGCAGCGCGCGCAGGGGACAGCCCCAGCATTTT	CASSARRGQPQHF	-	-	TRBV11-2	TRBJ1-5
TGTGCCAGCAGGACCCGACAGGGACTGTCGAACACCATATATTTT	CASRTRQGLSNTIYF	TRBD1	-	TRBV2	TRBJ1-3